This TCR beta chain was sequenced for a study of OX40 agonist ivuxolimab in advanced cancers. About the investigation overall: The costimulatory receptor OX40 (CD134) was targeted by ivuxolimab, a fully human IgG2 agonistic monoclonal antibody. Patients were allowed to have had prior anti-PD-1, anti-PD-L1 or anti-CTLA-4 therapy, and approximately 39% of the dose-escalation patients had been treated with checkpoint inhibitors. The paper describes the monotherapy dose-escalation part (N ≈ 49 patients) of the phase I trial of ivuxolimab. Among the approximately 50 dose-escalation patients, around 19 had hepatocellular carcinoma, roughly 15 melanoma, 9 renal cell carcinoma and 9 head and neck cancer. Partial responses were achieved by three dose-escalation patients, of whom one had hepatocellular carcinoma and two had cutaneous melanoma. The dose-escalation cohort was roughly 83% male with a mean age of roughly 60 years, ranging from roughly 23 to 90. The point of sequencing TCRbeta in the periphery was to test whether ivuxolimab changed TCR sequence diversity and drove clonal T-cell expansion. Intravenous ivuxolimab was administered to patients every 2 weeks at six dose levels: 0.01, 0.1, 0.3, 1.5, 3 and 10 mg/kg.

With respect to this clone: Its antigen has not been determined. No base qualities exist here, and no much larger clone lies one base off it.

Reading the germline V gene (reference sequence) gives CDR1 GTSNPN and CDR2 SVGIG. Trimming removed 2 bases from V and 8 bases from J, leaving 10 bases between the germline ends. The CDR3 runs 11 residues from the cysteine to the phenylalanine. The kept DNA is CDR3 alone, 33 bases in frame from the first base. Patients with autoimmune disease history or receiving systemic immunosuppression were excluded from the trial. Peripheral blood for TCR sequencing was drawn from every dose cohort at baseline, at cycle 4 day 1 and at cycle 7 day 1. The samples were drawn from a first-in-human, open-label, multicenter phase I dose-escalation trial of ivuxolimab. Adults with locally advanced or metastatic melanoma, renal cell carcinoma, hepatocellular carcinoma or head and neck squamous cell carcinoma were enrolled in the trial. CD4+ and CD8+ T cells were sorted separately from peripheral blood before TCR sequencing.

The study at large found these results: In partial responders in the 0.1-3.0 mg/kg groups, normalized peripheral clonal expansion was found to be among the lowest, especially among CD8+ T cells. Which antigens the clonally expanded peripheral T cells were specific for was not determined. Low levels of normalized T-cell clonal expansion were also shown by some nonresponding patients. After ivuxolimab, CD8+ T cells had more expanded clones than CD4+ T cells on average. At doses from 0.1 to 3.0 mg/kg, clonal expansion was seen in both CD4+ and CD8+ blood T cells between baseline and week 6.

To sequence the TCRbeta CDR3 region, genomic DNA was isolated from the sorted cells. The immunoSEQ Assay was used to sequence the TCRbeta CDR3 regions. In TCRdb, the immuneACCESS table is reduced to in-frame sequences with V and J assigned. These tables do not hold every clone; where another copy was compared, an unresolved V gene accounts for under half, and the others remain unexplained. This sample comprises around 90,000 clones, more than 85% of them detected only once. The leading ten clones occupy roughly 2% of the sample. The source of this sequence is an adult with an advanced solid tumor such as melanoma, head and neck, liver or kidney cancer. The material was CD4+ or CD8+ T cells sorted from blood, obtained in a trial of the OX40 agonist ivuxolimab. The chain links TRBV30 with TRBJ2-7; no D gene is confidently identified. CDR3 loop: CAWSPGVQQYF. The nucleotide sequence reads TGTGCCTGGAGTCCCGGTGTTCAGCAGTACTTC.